Listed here is a single TCR beta chain. Its antigen is undetermined. V gave up 0 bases and J gave up 7 bases; unmatched junction bases: 5. Germline CDR1 reads SGHNT; CDR2 reads YYREEE (reference sequence). The CDR3 loop spans 14 amino acids. When nine to ten days of culture had elapsed, CD4+ T cells were isolated. Vaccination of participants consisted of two doses of either the BNT162b2 or mRNA-1273 vaccine. Only in-frame clones appear in the TCRdb table, and some are missing; sequencing was by immunoSEQ multiplex PCR. The data contain 70,000 or so clones, less than 75% of them singletons. This entry comes from a study of vaccination effects on CD4 cells after COVID-19. About the study: A median of 72 days separated the second dose and sampling.

The source is a human donor who received a COVID-19 vaccine. The chain employs TRBV5-4 and TRBJ1-2; 8 bases line up with TRBD1. The source was CD4+ T cells from PBMCs cultured without peptide, collected after COVID-19 vaccination. The CDR3 sequence is CASSLAEQGGGYTF. The CDR3 DNA follows: TGTGCCAGCAGCTTGGCAGAACAGGGGGGTGGCTACACCTTC.